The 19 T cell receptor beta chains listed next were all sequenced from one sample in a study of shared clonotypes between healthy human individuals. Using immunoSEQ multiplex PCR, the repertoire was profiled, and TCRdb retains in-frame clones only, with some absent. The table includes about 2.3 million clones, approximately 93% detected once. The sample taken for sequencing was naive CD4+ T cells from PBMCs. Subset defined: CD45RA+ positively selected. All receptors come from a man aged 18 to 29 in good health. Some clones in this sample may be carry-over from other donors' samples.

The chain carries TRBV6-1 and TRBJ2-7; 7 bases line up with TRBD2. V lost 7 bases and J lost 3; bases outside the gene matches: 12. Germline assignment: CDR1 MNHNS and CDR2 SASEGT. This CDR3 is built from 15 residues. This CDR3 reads CASTTIAGAFYEQYF. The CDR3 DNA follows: TGTGCCAGCACCACCATAGCGGGCGCCTTCTACGAGCAGTACTTC.

The CDR3 DNA is TGCGCCAGCAGCTTGACCGGGAGGGGGGCGAACGAGCAGTACTTC. It is translated as CASSLTGRGANEQYF. This chain links TRBV5-1 with TRBJ2-7, with 8 bases fitting TRBD2. The V and J ends lost 1 base and 5 bases, in that order; junction bases with no gene match: 8. CDR3 length equals 15 residues. Looked up from germline, CDR1 is SGHRS and CDR2 is YFSETQ.

The CDR3 spells CAWTTNWVFNEQYF. CDR3 bases: TGTGCCTGGACCACGAACTGGGTTTTTAACGAGCAGTACTTC. This chain links TRBV30 with TRBJ2-5, with no clear D. The J call is uncertain, as TRBJ2-7 better fits the DNA end. The CDR3 totals 14 residues. The germline CDR1 and CDR2 sequences are GTSNPN and SVGIG (reference sequence).

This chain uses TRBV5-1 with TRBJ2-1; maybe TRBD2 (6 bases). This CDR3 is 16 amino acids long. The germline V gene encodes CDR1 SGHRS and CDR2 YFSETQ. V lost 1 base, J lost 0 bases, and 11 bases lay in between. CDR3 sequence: CASSLLAPSSYNEQFF. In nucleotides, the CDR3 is TGCGCCAGCAGCTTGCTAGCGCCCAGCTCCTACAATGAGCAGTTCTTC.

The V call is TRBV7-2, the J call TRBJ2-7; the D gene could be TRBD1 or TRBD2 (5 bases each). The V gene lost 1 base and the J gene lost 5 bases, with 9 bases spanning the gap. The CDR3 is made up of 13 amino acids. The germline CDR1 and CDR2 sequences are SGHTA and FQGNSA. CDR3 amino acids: CASSLERGNEQYF. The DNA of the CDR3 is TGTGCCAGCAGCTTAGAACGGGGCAACGAGCAGTACTTC.

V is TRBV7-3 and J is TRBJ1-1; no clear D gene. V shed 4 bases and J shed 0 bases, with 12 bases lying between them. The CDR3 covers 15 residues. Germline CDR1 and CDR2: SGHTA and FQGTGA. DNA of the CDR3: TGTGCCAGCAGCTCGTTACAGCTAATGAACACTGAAGCTTTCTTT. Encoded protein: CASSSLQLMNTEAFF. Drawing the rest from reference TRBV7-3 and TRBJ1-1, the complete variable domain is GAGVSQTPSNKVTEKGKYVELRCDPISGHTALYWYRQSLGQGPEFLIYFQGTGAADDSGLPNDRFFAVRPEGSVSTLKIQRTERGDSAVYLCASSSLQLMNTEAFFGQGTRLTVV.

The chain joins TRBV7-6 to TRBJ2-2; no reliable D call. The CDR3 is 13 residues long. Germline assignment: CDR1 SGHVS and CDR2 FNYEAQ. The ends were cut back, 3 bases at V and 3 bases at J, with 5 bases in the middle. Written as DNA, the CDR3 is TGTGCCAGCAGCTTCGCCCACACCGGGGAGCTGTTTTTT. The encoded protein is CASSFAHTGELFF.

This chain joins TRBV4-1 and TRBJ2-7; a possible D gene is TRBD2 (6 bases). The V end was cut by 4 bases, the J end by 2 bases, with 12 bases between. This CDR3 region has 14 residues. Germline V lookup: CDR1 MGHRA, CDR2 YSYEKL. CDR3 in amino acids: CASSPTGVTYEQYF. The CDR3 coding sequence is TGCGCCAGCAGCCCCACGGGAGTTACCTACGAGCAGTACTTC.

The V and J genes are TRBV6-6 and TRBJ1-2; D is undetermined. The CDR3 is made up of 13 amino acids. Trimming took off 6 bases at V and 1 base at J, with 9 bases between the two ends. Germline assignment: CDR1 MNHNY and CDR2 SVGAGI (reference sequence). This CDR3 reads CASSPLINYGYTF. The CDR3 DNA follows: TGTGCCAGCAGCCCACTAATTAACTATGGCTACACCTTC.

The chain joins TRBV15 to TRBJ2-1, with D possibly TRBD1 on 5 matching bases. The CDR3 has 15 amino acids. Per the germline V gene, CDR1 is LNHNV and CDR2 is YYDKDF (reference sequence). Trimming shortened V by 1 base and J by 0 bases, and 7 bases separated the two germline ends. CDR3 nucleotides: TGTGCCACCAGCAGAGGGGGCTACTCCTACAATGAGCAGTTCTTC. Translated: CATSRGGYSYNEQFF.

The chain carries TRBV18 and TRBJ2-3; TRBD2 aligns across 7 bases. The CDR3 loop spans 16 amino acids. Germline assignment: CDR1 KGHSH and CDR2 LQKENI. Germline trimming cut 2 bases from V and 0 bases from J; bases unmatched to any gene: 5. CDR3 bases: TGTGCCAGCTCACCAGACGGACTAGTAAGCACAGATACGCAGTATTTT. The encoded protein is CASSPDGLVSTDTQYF.

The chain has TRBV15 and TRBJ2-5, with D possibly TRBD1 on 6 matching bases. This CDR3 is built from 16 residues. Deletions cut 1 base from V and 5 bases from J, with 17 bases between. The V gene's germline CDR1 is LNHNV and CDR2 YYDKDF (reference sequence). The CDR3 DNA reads TGTGCCACCAGCAGAGTGCCAGGGGAGTCTAGGGAGACCCAGTACTTC. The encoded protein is CATSRVPGESRETQYF.

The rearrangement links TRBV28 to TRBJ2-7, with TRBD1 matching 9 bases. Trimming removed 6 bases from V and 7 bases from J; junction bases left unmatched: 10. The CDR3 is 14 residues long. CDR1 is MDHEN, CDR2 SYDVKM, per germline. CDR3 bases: TGTGCCAGCAGCCCGGGACAGGGTACGGGGGAGCAGTACTTC. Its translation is CASSPGQGTGEQYF.

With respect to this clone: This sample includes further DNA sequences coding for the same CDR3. In nucleotides, the CDR3 is TGTGCCAGCAGTTTGGGGGGGAGCTACGAGCAGTACTTC. Its translation is CASSLGGSYEQYF. The V call is TRBV28, the J call TRBJ2-7, with 7 bases that match TRBD2. From germline, CDR1 is MDHEN and CDR2 SYDVKM. The J segment lost 3 bases and the V segment lost 3 bases, leaving 2 bases of the junction unmatched. The CDR3 length is 13 residues.

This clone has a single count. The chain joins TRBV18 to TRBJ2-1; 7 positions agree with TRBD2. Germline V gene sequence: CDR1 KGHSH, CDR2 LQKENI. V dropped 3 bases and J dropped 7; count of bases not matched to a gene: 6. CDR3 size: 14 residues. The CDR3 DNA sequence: TGTGCCAGCTCACCCGGGGGAGGGGCAAATGAGCAGTTCTTC. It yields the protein CASSPGGGANEQFF.

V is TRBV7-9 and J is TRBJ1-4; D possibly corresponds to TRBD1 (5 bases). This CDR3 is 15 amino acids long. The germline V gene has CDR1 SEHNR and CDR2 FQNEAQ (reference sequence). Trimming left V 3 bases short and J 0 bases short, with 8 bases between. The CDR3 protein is CASSFRQTTNEKLFF. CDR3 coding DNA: TGTGCCAGCAGCTTCAGACAGACAACTAATGAAAAACTGTTTTTT.

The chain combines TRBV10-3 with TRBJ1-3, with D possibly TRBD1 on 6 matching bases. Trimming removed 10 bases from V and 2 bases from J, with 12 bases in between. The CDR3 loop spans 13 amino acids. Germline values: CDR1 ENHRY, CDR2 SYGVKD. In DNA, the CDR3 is TGTGCCAGCTCGGCAGGGGCTGGAAACACCATATATTTT. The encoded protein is CASSAGAGNTIYF.

The CDR3 protein is CASTRGGAEQFF. DNA for the CDR3: TGTGCCAGCACCCGGGGGGGGGCTGAGCAGTTCTTC. The chain is built from TRBV11-2 and TRBJ2-1; 8 nucleotides align to TRBD2. V was clipped by 7 bases and J by 9 bases; unmatched bases: 5. CDR3 length: 12 amino acids. CDR1 SGHAT and CDR2 FQNNGV come from the germline V gene.

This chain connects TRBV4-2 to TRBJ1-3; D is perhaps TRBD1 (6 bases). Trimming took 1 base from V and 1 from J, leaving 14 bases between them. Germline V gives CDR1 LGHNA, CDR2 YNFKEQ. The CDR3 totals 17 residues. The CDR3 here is CASSQGQSGASGNTIYF. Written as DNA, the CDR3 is TGTGCCAGCAGCCAAGGACAGTCGGGGGCTTCTGGAAACACCATATATTTT.